The sequence of this TCR beta chain was determined in a study of Graves' ophthalmopathy and Graves' hyperthyroidism (dated by TCRdb to the late 2010s). General notes on the study: Peripheral blood was collected at initial diagnosis, prior to any treatment. The study used TCR beta repertoire signatures to distinguish Graves' ophthalmopathy from Graves' hyperthyroidism and to predict progression to ophthalmopathy. In total, 135 blood samples were TCR-sequenced: roughly 45 ophthalmopathy, some 72 hyperthyroidism and about 17 hyperthyroidism-to-ophthalmopathy patients. To explore V-J signatures that distinguish ophthalmopathy from hyperthyroidism, a discovery set of about a hundred patients was enrolled, made up of 40 to 45 with ophthalmopathy and roughly 57 with stable hyperthyroidism. For independent validation, a separate cohort was made up of 18 hyperthyroidism patients plus 17 patients who later progressed from hyperthyroidism to ophthalmopathy. In more than five hyperthyroidism patients, the T-cell repertoires found in thyroid tissue were compared with those found in blood. After sampling, hyperthyroidism patients received methimazole starting at 30 mg daily, and ophthalmopathy patients received high-dose intravenous methylprednisolone.

For repertoire sequencing, the TCR beta CDR3 regions were amplified from RNA transcripts. The first round was an RT-PCR using HTBI primers with the Qiagen OneStep RT-PCR kit, and this first round was followed by a second-round multiplex PCR, then size selection and purification. The libraries underwent paired-end sequencing with 100 bp reads on an Illumina HiSeq2000. The authors' pipeline ran thus. Reads were processed with SOAPnuke, discarding reads with adapters, uncalled bases, mean Phred below 15, or no exact constant-primer or identifier match. COPE v1.2.5 was used to merge high-quality paired reads. Unique nucleotide sequences were defined as clonotypes and aligned to IMGT TRB V, D and J references using MiTCR v1.1. Analysis was restricted to V-J combinations with a frequency above 0.0001, which covered roughly 99% of repertoires. For each V-J combination, a TCR clonal expansion and chaos score was defined as the ratio of F50 clonal expansion to chaos observed in the TCRdist matrix. Welch's t-statistics and random forest were used to reduce features to approximately 13 V-J combinations, which were fed into a naive Bayes classifier. Thyroid-blood repertoire similarity was quantified with the Morisita-Horn index. The public reads were reanalyzed by TCRdb: fastp trimming at Q25, MiXCR alignment, in-frame beta chains only. When rows share a CDR3 protein, they turn into one entry using the most common DNA and genes. The V and J calls were determined by TCRdb, not by the authors. In this sample the table shows hundreds of thousands of distinct CDR3 sequences, around 42% of which occur a single time. The top ten clonotypes cover more than 45% of the sample.

On the study overall, not on this receptor specifically: In validation, the model predicted ophthalmopathy progression with roughly 68% sensitivity and about 77% specificity; some 13 predicted patients were CT-confirmed with GO in a median of approximately six months. Among expanded thyroid clonotypes with frequency above 0.001, most also showed up in blood, which suggests that blood repertoires may reflect the thyroid immune response. No statistical method was used to predetermine the sample size, and group allocation was not hidden from the investigators. Ophthalmopathy was separated from stable hyperthyroidism by the 13-signature model with more than 85% sensitivity and roughly 83% specificity in cross-validation and with 80%/75% in the test set.

Ophthalmopathy patients were characterized by moderately to severely active disease, a Clinical Activity Score of at least 3, a NOSPECS grade of at least 4, and a disease duration under 3 months. Patients with other autoimmune diseases, uncontrolled infections, pregnancy or lactation were excluded from the study. Diagnosis relied on clinical symptoms, serum thyroxine, TRAb, thyroid ultrasound and orbital computed tomography. PBMCs were isolated from 10 ml of fresh peripheral blood by Ficoll-Paque density gradient centrifugation. Total RNA was extracted using Trizol reagent, and RNA quality was checked on an Agilent 2100 Bioanalyzer. This clonotype was seen a handful of times. Its target antigen remains unknown. Base qualities were left out, and no much larger clone turns up one base away. The junction shows trimming of 1 base on V and 6 bases on J, plus 12 bases between the germline ends. Based on the germline V gene (reference sequence), the CDR1 and CDR2 sequences are LGHDT and YNNKEL. The CDR3 holds 14 amino acids from the cysteine to the phenylalanine. The CDR3 DNA has 42 bases and is translated from base 1.

The clonotype originates from an adult man with Graves' ophthalmopathy. The chain is assembled from TRBV3-1 and TRBJ1-1, with TRBD1 tentatively as D gene (6 bases match). Sequencing input: peripheral blood. The CDR3 reads as follows: CASSQGRSGAEAFF. The nucleotide sequence reads as follows: TGTGCCAGCAGCCAAGGTCGTTCAGGGGCTGAAGCTTTCTTT.